This T cell receptor (beta chain) was recovered during a study of blood T cell repertoires in COVID-19. Germline CDR1 is LGHDT and CDR2 is YNNKEL (reference sequence). V lost 3 bases and J lost 0, with 15 bases in between. This CDR3 contains 17 residues. The repertoire was sequenced with immunoSEQ multiplex PCR; TCRdb's copy has only in-frame clones and lacks some. The sample has about 100,000 clones; 85% are singletons. Sequenced sample: peripheral blood. This TCR was recovered from a woman in her sixties or seventies with active or convalescent COVID-19. This sequence joins TRBV3-1 (or the pseudogene TRBV3-2) and TRBJ2-1, with TRBD1 as a possible D gene (5 bases). CDR3 DNA: TGTGCCAGCAGCCACCCAGGGTCCCTTCCCTCCTACAATGAGCAGTTCTTC. It translates to CASSHPGSLPSYNEQFF.